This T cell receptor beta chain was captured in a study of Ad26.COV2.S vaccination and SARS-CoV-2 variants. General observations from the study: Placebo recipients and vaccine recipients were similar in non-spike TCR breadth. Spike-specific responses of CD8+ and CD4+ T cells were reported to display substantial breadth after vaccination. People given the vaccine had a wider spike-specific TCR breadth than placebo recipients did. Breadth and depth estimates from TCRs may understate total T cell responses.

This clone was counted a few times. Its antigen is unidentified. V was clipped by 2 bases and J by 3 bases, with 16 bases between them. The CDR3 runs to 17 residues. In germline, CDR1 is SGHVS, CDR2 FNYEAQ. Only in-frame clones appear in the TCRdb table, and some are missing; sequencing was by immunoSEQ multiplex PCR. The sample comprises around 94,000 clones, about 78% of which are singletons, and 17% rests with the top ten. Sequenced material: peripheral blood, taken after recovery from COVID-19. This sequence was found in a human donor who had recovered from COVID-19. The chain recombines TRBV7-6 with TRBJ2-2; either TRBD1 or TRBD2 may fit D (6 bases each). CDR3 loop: CASSLYGGSSDTGELFF. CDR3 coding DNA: TGTGCCAGCAGCTTATACGGGGGCAGCTCGGACACCGGGGAGCTGTTTTTT. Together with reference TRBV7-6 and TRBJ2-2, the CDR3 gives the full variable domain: GAGVSQSPRYKVTKRGQDVALRCDPISGHVSLYWYRQALGQGPEFLTYFNYEAQQDKSGLPNDRFSAERPEGSISTLTIQRTEQRDSAMYRCASSLYGGSSDTGELFFGEGSRLTVL.